Presented here are 18 T cell receptor beta chains from one specimen sequenced in a study of blood T cell repertoires in COVID-19. Data came from immunoSEQ multiplex PCR; TCRdb stores just in-frame clones and leaves some out. The sample holds roughly 230,000 clones, 84% seen once. Input material: peripheral blood. All receptors come from an elderly woman with COVID-19, enrolled during active disease.

The chain has TRBV7-9 and TRBJ1-1; D gene ambiguous. This CDR3 region has 12 residues. With 4 bases removed from V and 4 bases from J, the gap between germline ends came to 7 bases. The germline gives CDR1 SEHNR, CDR2 FQNEAQ (reference sequence). CDR3 nucleotides: TGTGCCAGCAGCTCGGACTCCACTGAAGCTTTCTTT. Encoded protein: CASSSDSTEAFF. The variable domain in full, with the rest retrieved from reference TRBV7-9 and TRBJ1-1, is DTGVSQNPRHKITKRGQNVTFRCDPISEHNRLYWYRQTLGQGPEFLTYFQNEAQLEKSRLLSDRFSAERPKGSFSTLEIQRTEQGDSAMYLCASSSDSTEAFFGQGTRLTVV.

The chain recombines TRBV30 with TRBJ1-1; TRBD1 aligns across 7 bases. Germline CDR1 GTSNPN, CDR2 SVGIG (reference sequence). With V trimmed by 4 bases and J by 3 bases, 5 bases remained unmatched. The CDR3 is 13 amino acids. The chain's CDR3 is CAWKDRRDTEAFF. In nucleotides, the CDR3 is TGTGCCTGGAAGGACAGGCGAGACACTGAAGCTTTCTTT. Full variable domain (missing parts from reference TRBV30 and TRBJ1-1): SQTIHQWPATLVQPVGSPLSLECTVEGTSNPNLYWYRQAAGRGLQLLFYSVGIGQISSEVPQNLSASRPQDRQFILSSKKLLLSDSGFYLCAWKDRRDTEAFFGQGTRLTVV.

The chain is built from TRBV7-2 and TRBJ1-2; D is unresolved. The CDR3 totals 13 residues. The germline V gene encodes CDR1 SGHTA and CDR2 FQGNSA. Trimming shortened V by 4 bases and J by 8 bases, and 14 bases separated the two germline ends. CDR3 DNA sequence: TGTGCCAGCAGCTCCCTACCTGGTACCGGCTACACCTTC. This encodes CASSSLPGTGYTF.

The CDR3 coding sequence is TGTGCCAGCAGGGGGGGGTACTATGGCTACACCTTC. Protein: CASRGGYYGYTF. V gene TRBV3-1 (or the pseudogene TRBV3-2) combines with J gene TRBJ1-2; D may be TRBD1 (5 bases). Germline CDR1 and CDR2: LGHDT and YNNKEL (reference sequence). This CDR3 has 12 amino acids. V was trimmed by 6 bases and J by 3 bases, leaving 8 bases between them.

This clone came up a few times. The chain couples TRBV5-8 to TRBJ1-5; D remains ambiguous. Trimming took 0 bases from V and 2 from J, leaving 6 bases between them. Germline lookup yields CDR1 SGHTS and CDR2 YDEGEE. The CDR3 length is 14 residues. CDR3 sequence (DNA): TGTGCCAGCAGCTTGGGCGTAGGCAATCAGCCCCAGCATTTT. The encoded protein is CASSLGVGNQPQHF.

This chain connects TRBV28 to TRBJ1-5, with TRBD1 matching over 10 bases. V shed 3 bases, J shed 6 bases, and the junction held 14 bases outside the gene matches. Germline V gene sequence: CDR1 MDHEN, CDR2 SYDVKM. This CDR3 comprises 18 residues. The CDR3 region has the DNA TGTGCCAGCAGTTTTGTCTGGGGGATGACAGGGGGCCTTCAGCCCCAGCATTTT. Its protein is CASSFVWGMTGGLQPQHF. Based on the CDR3 plus reference TRBV28 and TRBJ1-5, the full variable domain is DVKVTQSSRYLVKRTGEKVFLECVQDMDHENMFWYRQDPGLGLRLIYFSYDVKMKEKGDIPEGYSVSREKKERFSLILESASTNQTSMYLCASSFVWGMTGGLQPQHFGDGTRLSIL.

V and J are TRBV5-1 and TRBJ1-2; weak D call: TRBD1 (5 bases). The CDR3 loop spans 13 amino acids. Germline V gives CDR1 SGHRS, CDR2 YFSETQ. Trimming pared 6 bases from V and 4 bases from J, leaving 13 bases between. CDR3 loop: CASTGGGPYGYTF. CDR3 DNA sequence: TGCGCCAGCACCGGCGGGGGACCCTATGGCTACACCTTC.

This rearrangement joins TRBV5-1 to TRBJ1-1, with unresolved D. This CDR3 spans 14 amino acids. The V gene lost 4 bases and the J gene lost 2 bases, with 12 bases spanning the gap. The germline CDR1 and CDR2 sequences are SGHRS and YFSETQ. In DNA, the CDR3 is TGCGCCAGCAGCCTTTATCAGGTTAACACTGAAGCTTTCTTT. Its protein product is CASSLYQVNTEAFF.

This clone was seen only a few times. J is TRBJ1-1 and V is TRBV2; D is uncertain. CDR1 and CDR2 (germline): SNHLY, FYNNEI. This CDR3 contains 14 residues. V lost 8 bases, J lost 5 bases, and 18 bases lay in between. The CDR3 region has the DNA TGTGCCAGCCATTTCGATCCTTACGGGACTGAAGCTTTCTTT. This encodes CASHFDPYGTEAFF. Together with reference TRBV2 and TRBJ1-1, the CDR3 gives the full variable domain: EPEVTQTPSHQVTQMGQEVILRCVPISNHLYFYWYRQILGQKVEFLVSFYNNEISEKSEIFDDQFSVERPDGSNFTLKIRSTKLEDSAMYFCASHFDPYGTEAFFGQGTRLTVV.

This clone occurred a few times. This rearrangement joins TRBV5-4 to TRBJ1-3; 7 bases fit TRBD1. The CDR3 has 16 residues. Per germline, CDR1 SGHNT and CDR2 YYREEE (reference sequence). Unmatched junction bases numbered 7, after V lost 4 bases and J lost 0 bases. The CDR3 bases are TGTGCCAGCAGCACCGGACAGGCACGCTCTGGAAACACCATATATTTT. It encodes CASSTGQARSGNTIYF.

The chain links TRBV5-1 to TRBJ2-3, with a weak D call TRBD2 (5 bases). The CDR3 length is 16 residues. Germline V CDR1 and CDR2: SGHRS, YFSETQ. V gave up 2 bases and J gave up 0 bases, with 13 bases separating them. The CDR3 region has the DNA TGCGCCAGCAGCTTACCAATAGCGTTGAGCACAGATACGCAGTATTTT. Residues: CASSLPIALSTDTQYF.

The chain joins TRBV19 to TRBJ1-5; maybe TRBD1 (5 bases). The CDR3 extends over 12 amino acids. Germline V gives CDR1 LNHDA, CDR2 SQIVND (reference sequence). Deletions cut 3 bases from V and 11 bases from J, with 11 bases between. For the CDR3, the DNA is TGTGCCAGTAGTATCTTAGGGGTAGCCCAGCATTTT. Protein: CASSILGVAQHF.

The V and J genes are TRBV5-6 and TRBJ2-7, with D perhaps TRBD2 (5 bases). CDR1 and CDR2 (germline): SGHDT, YYEEEE. The CDR3 has 16 amino acids. Trimming pared 0 bases from V and 1 base from J, leaving 14 bases between. CDR3 region: CASSLEVIERSYEQYV. The CDR3 DNA is TGTGCCAGCAGCTTGGAAGTAATAGAGCGGTCCTACGAGCAGTACGTC.

This chain connects TRBV18 to TRBJ2-1, with 8 bases lining up with TRBD1. Trimming removed 3 bases from V and 9 bases from J; junction bases left unmatched: 4. The CDR3 loop spans 13 amino acids. Germline loops: CDR1 KGHSH, CDR2 LQKENI. CDR3 protein: CASSPTGGSEQFF. DNA for the CDR3: TGTGCCAGCTCACCTACAGGGGGAAGTGAGCAGTTCTTC.

The CDR3 region is CASSDSSYNSPLHF. CDR3 bases: TGTGCCAGTTCGGACAGCTCCTATAATTCACCCCTCCACTTT. This chain connects TRBV19 to TRBJ1-6; maybe TRBD1 (6 bases). Germline CDR1 LNHDA, CDR2 SQIVND (reference sequence). This CDR3 is built from 14 residues. Trimming pared 8 bases from V and 0 bases from J, leaving 8 bases between.

The chain joins TRBV2 to TRBJ1-4; TRBD1 matches at 7 bases. Per the germline V gene, CDR1 is SNHLY and CDR2 is FYNNEI. With V trimmed by 7 bases and J by 6 bases, 8 bases remained unmatched. CDR3 length: 14 amino acids. Here the CDR3 reads CASNNNQGDEKLFF. The CDR3 coding sequence is TGTGCCAGCAACAACAATCAGGGGGATGAAAAACTGTTTTTT.

The genes are TRBV7-8 and TRBJ1-3; 7 bases map to TRBD1. The CDR3 sequence is 17 residues long. V was clipped by 2 bases and J by 0 bases; unmatched bases: 7. Germline V lookup: CDR1 SGHVS, CDR2 FQNEAQ. CDR3 bases: TGTGCCAGCAGCTTATTGGCCACAGGGGACTCTGGAAACACCATATATTTT. It encodes CASSLLATGDSGNTIYF.

This chain joins TRBV7-6 and TRBJ2-2; 7 nucleotides line up with TRBD2. With V trimmed by 5 bases and J by 4 bases, 10 bases remained unmatched. The CDR3 spans 16 residues. Germline V gene sequence: CDR1 SGHVS, CDR2 FNYEAQ. The DNA of the CDR3 is TGTGCCAGCAGCCCCCTCCCTGGGGGGGGCACCGGGGAGCTGTTTTTT. The encoded protein is CASSPLPGGGTGELFF.